The rows below give T cell receptor beta chains drawn from one sample of a study of T cell changes during pregnancy in multiple sclerosis. Libraries were prepared by immunoSEQ multiplex PCR; TCRdb keeps only in-frame clonotypes and omits some of them. The sample holds about 72,000 clones, about 90% seen once. The input for sequencing was peripheral blood, taken in the second trimester of pregnancy. The receptors shown here come from a female donor with multiple sclerosis, enrolled in a pregnancy study. Each CDR3 is given with its conserved first and last residue. D genes are given only for firm matches. Where a row states a size, it is once, few, many or the class of an expanded clone; other rows omit it.

j_call clone_size d_call v_call cdr3_nt cdr3_aa
TRBJ2-5 NA TRBD1 TRBV5-1 TGCGCCAGCAGCTTAACAGGGGGCCAAGAGACCCAGTACTTC CASSLTGGQETQYF
TRBJ1-2 NA TRBD1 TRBV7-2 TGTGCCAGCAGCCCCTCCGCAGGGGGCGCCGGCTATGGCTACACCTTC CASSPSAGGAGYGYTF
TRBJ2-3 NA TRBD2 TRBV2 TGTGCCAGCAGTGAAAAGCGCGGGGGGAGCACAGATACGCAGTATTTT CASSEKRGGSTDTQYF
TRBJ1-3 NA TRBD1 TRBV7-2 TGTGCCAGCAGCCCGCCGGGACAGGGGCGAAACACCATATATTTT CASSPPGQGRNTIYF
TRBJ1-1 NA NA TRBV6-1 TGTGCCAGCTCAGGTTCGGCTGAAGCTTTCTTT CASSGSAEAFF
TRBJ2-2 NA TRBD1 TRBV5-8 TGTGCCAGCAGCATTCCCGGGACAGGGTACACCGGGGAGCTGTTTTTT CASSIPGTGYTGELFF
TRBJ2-7 NA TRBD2 TRBV5-6 TGTGCCAGCAGCTTCCCTAGACTAGCGGGGGCAGCCTACGAGCAGTACTTC CASSFPRLAGAAYEQYF
TRBJ2-3 NA TRBD2 TRBV2 TGTGCCAGCAGCCTGGGACTAGTTAGCACAGATACGCAGTATTTT CASSLGLVSTDTQYF
TRBJ2-3 NA TRBD2 TRBV7-3 TGTGCCAGCAGCATCCTCGGCGGGGGAGATACGCAGTATTTT CASSILGGGDTQYF
TRBJ1-2 few NA TRBV6-1 TGTGCCAGCATCCTCCGACAGGCGGGCTATGGCTACACCTTC CASILRQAGYGYTF
TRBJ1-2 once NA TRBV21-1 TGTGCCAGCAGCAAGGGAAGCAGGGTGGATGGCTACACCTTC CASSKGSRVDGYTF
TRBJ1-6 NA NA TRBV11-2 TGTGCCAGCAGCTTAAGTTGGCAAAATTCACCCCTCCACTTT CASSLSWQNSPLHF
TRBJ1-4 NA NA TRBV5-1 TGCGCCAGCAGCTTGTCGCCAGCAACTAATGAAAAACTGTTTTTT CASSLSPATNEKLFF
TRBJ2-7 NA TRBD1 TRBV4-3 TGCGCCAGCAGCCAAGCGGACAGGGCCTACGAGCAGTACTTC CASSQADRAYEQYF
TRBJ2-3 NA TRBD1 TRBV11-3 TGTGCCAGCAGCCCGGACAGGCTACCCACAGATACGCAGTATTTT CASSPDRLPTDTQYF
TRBJ1-5 NA TRBD1 TRBV19 TGTGCCAGTAGTATAGGTTCGACAGGGGTTAATCAGCCCCAGCATTTT CASSIGSTGVNQPQHF
TRBJ1-5 NA TRBD1 TRBV5-6 TGTGCCAGCAGCCCAAGGACAGGGAGCAATCAGCCCCAGCATTTT CASSPRTGSNQPQHF
TRBJ2-5 NA TRBD1 TRBV5-4 TGTGCCAGCAGCCTGAGGACAGGGTTGGGCGAGACCCAGTACTTC CASSLRTGLGETQYF
TRBJ1-4 NA NA TRBV28 TGTGCCAGCAGTTTACTTTCGGATCACAGTGCTGAGATGTTTTTT CASSLLSDHSAEMFF
TRBJ1-6 NA NA TRBV7-2 TGTGCCAGTGGACGCGGGGCGTTAGATAATTCACCCCTCCACTTT CASGRGALDNSPLHF
TRBJ2-3 NA TRBD2 TRBV9 TGTGCCAGCAGCGTCCCCCTCAGGGGAAAGGACGGGACTAGCGCCATGAGCTCCACAGATACGCAGTATTTT CASSVPLRGKDGTSAMSSTDTQYF
TRBJ1-1 once NA TRBV29-1 TGCAGCGTTGTTAGGGGGTTGGGAACTGAAGCTTTCTTT CSVVRGLGTEAFF
TRBJ2-1 NA TRBD1 TRBV4-2 TGTGCCAGCAGCCAGGCCGGACAGGGGGCCGATGAGCAGTTCTTC CASSQAGQGADEQFF
TRBJ2-2 NA TRBD1 TRBV6-6 TGTGCCAGCTGTCCGGGACAGGGATACACCGGGGAGCTGTTTTTT CASCPGQGYTGELFF
TRBJ1-1 NA NA TRBV19 TGTGCCAGTAGGGGACACTTGAACACTGAAGCTTTCTTT CASRGHLNTEAFF
TRBJ2-7 NA NA TRBV7-9 TGTGCCAGCAGCTTAGTGGACATTGGAACCTACGAGCAGTACTTC CASSLVDIGTYEQYF
TRBJ2-5 NA TRBD2 TRBV7-2 TGTGCCAGCAGCTGGCGGGCTAGCGGGGCCCCGGGAGAGACCCAGTACTTC CASSWRASGAPGETQYF
TRBJ2-3 NA TRBD2 TRBV19 TGTGCCAGTAGTATTTTTAGCGGGGTTGCAGATACGCAGTATTTT CASSIFSGVADTQYF
TRBJ2-2 NA TRBD1 TRBV19 TGTGCCTCACGTGGGGGGACAGGGGGCGCCGGGGAGCTGTTTTTT CASRGGTGGAGELFF
TRBJ2-7 NA NA TRBV4-2 TGTGCCAGCAGCCAAGAAACGCGTACCTACGAGCAGTACTTC CASSQETRTYEQYF
TRBJ1-6 NA NA TRBV10-1 TGCGCCAGCATCCGGGGGTCCCCTAGGAAGCCCCTCCACTTT CASIRGSPRKPLHF
TRBJ2-6 NA TRBD2 TRBV6-6 TGTGCCAGTTTAGCGGGGGTAGCATCTGGGGCCAACGTCCTGACTTTC CASLAGVASGANVLTF
TRBJ1-2 once NA TRBV6-5 TGTGCCAGCAATGAACCGGCGGGTGTTGGCTACACCTTC CASNEPAGVGYTF